The sequence of this T cell receptor (beta chain) was determined in a study of shared clonotypes between healthy human individuals. With respect to this clone: The DNA is left out, because the CDR3 cannot be placed on it with certainty; the CDR3 is given as TCRdb lists it.

The CDR3 length is 16 residues, termini included. The germline V gene encodes CDR1 SGHAT and CDR2 FQNNGV. Produced via immunoSEQ multiplex PCR; TCRdb's table is partial and in-frame only. This repertoire shows under 2,000,000 clones, approximately 95% found once; its top ten account for 0.95% to 1.5%. Naive CD8 isolation took CD45RO-negative cells positively selected for CCR7 and excluded terminally differentiated effector memory CD45RA+ cells. The V call is TRBV11-2, the J call TRBJ2-7; the D call TRBD1 from the table was never checked on the DNA. The sequence was collected from a young man in good health. Sequences were obtained from naive CD8+ T cells sorted from blood. Here the CDR3 reads CASSLVGGGTGVTADF.